This T cell receptor beta chain was obtained from a study of control samples from healthy donors and cancer patients. Here immunoSEQ multiplex PCR was the method, and the copy in TCRdb shows in-frame clones only, minus some. Counted here are around 140,000 clones, around 90% occurring once; the ten biggest clones make up around 5.8%. The CDR3 contains 14 residues. Germline V gene sequence: CDR1 LGHDT, CDR2 YNNKEL (reference sequence). V trimming: 4 bases; J trimming: 8 bases; junction bases outside the gene matches: 8. The sequenced sample consisted of blood. This receptor was taken from a man aged 18 to 30 in good health. The chain recombines TRBV3-1 (or the pseudogene TRBV3-2) with TRBJ2-1, with TRBD1 matching over 7 bases. CDR3 sequence (DNA): TGTGCCAGCAGCCCCGAGACAGGGATCGATGAGCAGTTCTTC. As protein: CASSPETGIDEQFF.